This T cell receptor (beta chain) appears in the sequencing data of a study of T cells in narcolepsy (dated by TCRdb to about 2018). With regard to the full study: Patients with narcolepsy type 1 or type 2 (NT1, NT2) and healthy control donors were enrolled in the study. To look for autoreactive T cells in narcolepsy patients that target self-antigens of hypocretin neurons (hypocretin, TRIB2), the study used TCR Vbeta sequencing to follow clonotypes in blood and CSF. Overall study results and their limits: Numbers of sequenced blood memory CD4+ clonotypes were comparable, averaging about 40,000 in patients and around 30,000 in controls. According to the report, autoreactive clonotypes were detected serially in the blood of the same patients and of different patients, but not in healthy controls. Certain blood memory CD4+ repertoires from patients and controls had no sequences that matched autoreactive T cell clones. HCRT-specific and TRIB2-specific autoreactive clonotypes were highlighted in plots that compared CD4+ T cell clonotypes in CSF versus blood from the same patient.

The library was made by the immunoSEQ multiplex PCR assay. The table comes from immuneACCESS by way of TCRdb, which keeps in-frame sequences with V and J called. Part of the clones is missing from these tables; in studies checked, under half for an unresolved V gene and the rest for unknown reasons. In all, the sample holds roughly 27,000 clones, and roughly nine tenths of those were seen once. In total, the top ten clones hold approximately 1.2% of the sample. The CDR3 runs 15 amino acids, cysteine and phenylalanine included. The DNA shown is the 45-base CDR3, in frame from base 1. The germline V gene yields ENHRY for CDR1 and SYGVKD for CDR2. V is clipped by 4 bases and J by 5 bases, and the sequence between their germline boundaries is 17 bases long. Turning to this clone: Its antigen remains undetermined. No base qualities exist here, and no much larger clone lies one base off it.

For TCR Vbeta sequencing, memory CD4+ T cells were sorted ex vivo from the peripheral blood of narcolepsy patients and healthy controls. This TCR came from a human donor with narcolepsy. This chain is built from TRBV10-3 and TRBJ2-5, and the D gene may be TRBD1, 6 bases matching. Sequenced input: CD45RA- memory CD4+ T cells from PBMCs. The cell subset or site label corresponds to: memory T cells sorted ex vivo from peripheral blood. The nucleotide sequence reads TGTGCCATCAGTGCCGCACAGGGCGTAGGCGAGACCCAGTACTTC. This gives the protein CAISAAQGVGETQYF.